A single sample gave rise to the 5 T cell receptor beta chains below, sequenced in a study of T-cell reconstitution after alpha-beta-depleted transplantation in children. Unique molecular identifiers were incorporated into the prepared TCRbeta library. TCRdb analysed the PCR reads with MiXCR anew, one entry per CDR3 protein. The sample lists some 520,000 distinct CDR3 sequences; over 25% were seen once. The sample was PBMCs from the stem cell graft donor, taken from the stem cell graft. The receptors come from a human donor who donated a stem cell graft to a child with aplastic anemia.

This clonotype has a handful of counts. The chain recombines TRBV6-2 or TRBV6-3 with TRBJ2-7; 7 bases match TRBD1. Germline V lookup: CDR1 MNHEY, CDR2 SVGEGT. Trimming cost V 6 bases and J 0 bases; bases outside gene matches: 5. The CDR3 extends over 14 amino acids. The CDR3 DNA is TGTGCCAGCAGGGGGACAGATTACTCCTACGAGCAGTACTTC. This encodes CASRGTDYSYEQYF.

In this sample, this clonotype turned up a few times. The V gene is TRBV6-1, the J gene TRBJ1-5; no reliable D call. Trimming left V 6 bases short and J 10 bases short, with 22 bases between. Germline loops: CDR1 MNHNS, CDR2 SASEGT. This CDR3 has 15 amino acids. The CDR3 region is CASSRARNVISPQHF. Here the CDR3 DNA reads TGTGCCAGCAGCCGCGCTAGGAACGTAATCAGCCCCCAGCATTTT.

This clonotype was seen only a few times. The chain links TRBV10-3 to TRBJ2-1; 11 bases map to TRBD2. CDR3 length equals 13 residues. J was trimmed by 12 bases and V by 0 bases; bases with no gene match: 1. The germline V gene encodes CDR1 ENHRY and CDR2 SYGVKD. CDR3 bases: TGTGCCATCAGTGAGTCAACTAGCGGGAGGCAGTTCTTC. Translating it yields CAISESTSGRQFF.

Here the CDR3 reads CASSSTRTQGKDYGYTF. Written as DNA, the CDR3 is TGTGCCAGCAGCAGTACCCGGACGCAGGGGAAGGACTATGGCTACACCTTC. The chain combines TRBV9 with TRBJ1-2, with D possibly being TRBD1 (6 bases). V gave up 4 bases and J gave up 3 bases, with 22 bases separating them. The CDR3 is 17 amino acids. The germline V gene encodes CDR1 SGDLS and CDR2 YYNGEE.

The chain uses TRBV18 and TRBJ1-5; D unresolved. The length of the CDR3 is 15 residues. The germline V and J ends were trimmed by 6 bases and 2 bases, with 14 bases remaining between them. Germline-derived CDR1 and CDR2 are KGHSH and LQKENI. The DNA of the CDR3 is TGTGCCAGCTCCTCCGCCCGGCAGGGCAATCAGCCCCAGCATTTT. This codes for CASSSARQGNQPQHF.